The rows below give T cell receptor beta chains drawn from one sample of a study of T-cell reconstitution after alpha-beta-depleted transplantation in children. One entry per CDR3 protein, called by TCRdb with MiXCR from the PCR reads. This table holds some 500,000 distinct CDR3 sequences, roughly 18% found once. Material: PBMCs from the stem cell graft donor, obtained from the stem cell graft. The receptors originated from a human donor who donated a stem cell graft to a child with acute lymphoblastic leukemia. Each CDR3 is given with its conserved first and last residue. The order of the fields is clone size, D gene, J gene, V gene, CDR3 protein, CDR3 DNA. A D gene is named only where the DNA matches it firmly. The listing skips clone size in some rows; elsewhere it reads once, few, many or a size class.

clone_size: .; d_call: TRBD1; j_call: TRBJ2-7; v_call: TRBV7-9; cdr3_aa: CASSLWVGTGVYEQYF; cdr3_nt: TGTGCCAGCAGCCTTTGGGTGGGGACAGGGGTCTACGAGCAGTACTTC
clone_size: few; d_call: .; j_call: TRBJ2-1; v_call: TRBV5-1; cdr3_aa: CASGSYSYNEQFF; cdr3_nt: TGCGCCAGCGGTTCCTACTCCTACAATGAGCAGTTCTTC
clone_size: .; d_call: TRBD1; j_call: TRBJ1-2; v_call: TRBV27; cdr3_aa: CASSDRGIGYTF; cdr3_nt: TGTGCCAGCAGTGACAGGGGTATTGGCTACACCTTC
clone_size: once; d_call: .; j_call: TRBJ1-3; v_call: TRBV6-1; cdr3_aa: CASRGSFSGNTIYF; cdr3_nt: TGTGCCAGCAGAGGGTCCTTCTCTGGAAACACCATATATTTT
clone_size: .; d_call: TRBD2; j_call: TRBJ2-1; v_call: TRBV2; cdr3_aa: CASSEFTLAGKDEQFF; cdr3_nt: TGTGCCAGCAGTGAATTTACACTAGCGGGTAAGGATGAGCAGTTCTTC
clone_size: .; d_call: TRBD1; j_call: TRBJ2-7; v_call: TRBV7-9; cdr3_aa: CASSLVGVRDRGGYEQYF; cdr3_nt: TGTGCCAGCAGCTTAGTGGGAGTGAGAGACAGGGGGGGCTACGAGCAGTACTTC
clone_size: few; d_call: .; j_call: TRBJ2-7; v_call: TRBV28; cdr3_aa: CASNNPGGTPYEQYF; cdr3_nt: TGTGCCAGCAACAACCCAGGGGGGACGCCCTACGAGCAGTACTTC
clone_size: few; d_call: TRBD1; j_call: TRBJ2-7; v_call: TRBV10-3; cdr3_aa: CAISEPGTGSYEQYF; cdr3_nt: TGTGCCATCAGTGAGCCCGGGACAGGCTCCTACGAGCAGTACTTC
clone_size: few; d_call: TRBD2; j_call: TRBJ2-3; v_call: TRBV11-3; cdr3_aa: CASSNSGGTDTQYF; cdr3_nt: TGTGCCAGCAGCAATAGCGGGGGCACAGATACGCAGTATTTT
clone_size: few; d_call: TRBD1; j_call: TRBJ2-5; v_call: TRBV2; cdr3_aa: CASSPETGDSQETQYF; cdr3_nt: TGTGCCAGCAGTCCTGAGACAGGGGATAGCCAAGAGACCCAGTACTTC
clone_size: few; d_call: .; j_call: TRBJ1-5; v_call: TRBV6-1; cdr3_aa: CASSETGNQPQHF; cdr3_nt: TGTGCCAGCAGTGAAACAGGGAATCAGCCCCAGCATTTT
clone_size: few; d_call: .; j_call: TRBJ2-7; v_call: TRBV7-3; cdr3_aa: CASSPVGGTYEQYF; cdr3_nt: TGTGCCAGCAGCCCGGTGGGCGGGACCTACGAGCAGTACTTC
clone_size: few; d_call: TRBD1; j_call: TRBJ1-2; v_call: TRBV20-1; cdr3_aa: CSASRTGHYTF; cdr3_nt: TGCAGTGCCTCCAGGACAGGTCACTACACCTTC
clone_size: few; d_call: .; j_call: TRBJ1-2; v_call: TRBV20-1; cdr3_aa: CSPWDGSSYGYTF; cdr3_nt: TGCAGTCCGTGGGACGGAAGCAGCTATGGCTACACCTTC
clone_size: .; d_call: .; j_call: TRBJ1-4; v_call: TRBV20-1; cdr3_aa: CSASGGATNEKLFF; cdr3_nt: TGCAGTGCTAGCGGGGGGGCAACTAATGAAAAACTGTTTTTT
clone_size: few; d_call: TRBD1; j_call: TRBJ1-1; v_call: TRBV12-3/TRBV12-4; cdr3_aa: CASCRTGGWTEAFF; cdr3_nt: TGTGCCAGCTGCCGGACAGGGGGATGGACTGAAGCTTTCTTT
clone_size: few; d_call: TRBD1; j_call: TRBJ2-7; v_call: TRBV10-3; cdr3_aa: CAISVSGQGYEQYF; cdr3_nt: TGTGCCATCAGTGTATCGGGACAGGGTTACGAGCAGTACTTC
clone_size: few; d_call: TRBD2; j_call: TRBJ2-7; v_call: TRBV4-1; cdr3_aa: CASSQVLAASEQYF; cdr3_nt: TGCGCCAGCAGCCAAGTACTAGCGGCGAGCGAGCAGTACTTC
clone_size: .; d_call: TRBD2; j_call: TRBJ2-7; v_call: TRBV20-1; cdr3_aa: CCACCRTSGRYEQYF; cdr3_nt: TGCTGTGCTTGTTGCCGGACTAGCGGGAGGTACGAGCAGTACTTC
clone_size: .; d_call: .; j_call: TRBJ1-1; v_call: TRBV6-5; cdr3_aa: CASSYGGSRTEAFF; cdr3_nt: TGTGCCAGCAGTTACGGGGGATCGCGCACTGAAGCTTTCTTT
clone_size: .; d_call: .; j_call: TRBJ1-2; v_call: TRBV4-1; cdr3_aa: CASSQDYSPSDGYTF; cdr3_nt: TGCGCCAGCAGCCAAGATTATTCTCCATCGGACGGCTACACCTTC
clone_size: .; d_call: TRBD1; j_call: TRBJ2-7; v_call: TRBV5-1; cdr3_aa: CASSLGTPGQGVNTIEQYF; cdr3_nt: TGCGCCAGCAGCTTGGGAACTCCGGGACAGGGGGTTAATACGATCGAGCAGTACTTC
clone_size: few; d_call: .; j_call: TRBJ2-7; v_call: TRBV6-1; cdr3_aa: CASREYDEQYF; cdr3_nt: TGTGCCAGCAGGGAGTACGACGAGCAGTACTTC
clone_size: .; d_call: TRBD1; j_call: TRBJ2-1; v_call: TRBV18; cdr3_aa: CASSLLRGINEQFF; cdr3_nt: TGTGCCAGCTCACTTCTCAGGGGGATCAATGAGCAGTTCTTC
clone_size: .; d_call: TRBD2; j_call: TRBJ2-1; v_call: TRBV5-1; cdr3_aa: CASSLLAEPSHEQFF; cdr3_nt: TGCGCCAGCAGCCTGCTAGCGGAGCCCTCCCATGAGCAGTTCTTC
clone_size: few; d_call: TRBD2; j_call: TRBJ2-1; v_call: TRBV7-9; cdr3_aa: CASSQVGREGYEQFF; cdr3_nt: TGTGCCAGCAGTCAAGTGGGCAGGGAGGGCTATGAGCAGTTCTTC
clone_size: few; d_call: TRBD2; j_call: TRBJ2-1; v_call: TRBV27; cdr3_aa: CASSLFGSGRPHNEQFF; cdr3_nt: TGTGCCAGCAGTTTATTCGGTAGCGGGAGGCCACACAATGAGCAGTTCTTC
clone_size: .; d_call: TRBD1; j_call: TRBJ1-1; v_call: TRBV5-6; cdr3_aa: CASSHRTGASEAFF; cdr3_nt: TGTGCCAGCAGCCATCGGACAGGGGCAAGTGAAGCTTTCTTT
clone_size: .; d_call: .; j_call: TRBJ1-5; v_call: TRBV6-5; cdr3_aa: CASSYSQSGLGSQPQHF; cdr3_nt: TGTGCCAGCAGTTACTCGCAATCCGGGCTCGGAAGTCAGCCCCAGCATTTT
clone_size: .; d_call: .; j_call: TRBJ2-1; v_call: TRBV7-9; cdr3_aa: CASSLAGVGNEQFF; cdr3_nt: TGTGCCAGCAGCTTAGCGGGGGTCGGCAATGAGCAGTTCTTC
clone_size: few; d_call: .; j_call: TRBJ2-7; v_call: TRBV4-2; cdr3_aa: CASSRGEGREQYF; cdr3_nt: TGTGCCAGCAGCCGGGGCGAGGGCCGCGAGCAGTACTTC
clone_size: few; d_call: .; j_call: TRBJ2-3; v_call: TRBV12-3/TRBV12-4; cdr3_aa: CASSRLRTGLGDTQYF; cdr3_nt: TGTGCCAGCAGCCGCCTCCGGACGGGATTGGGAGATACGCAGTATTTT
clone_size: .; d_call: .; j_call: TRBJ2-5; v_call: TRBV20-1; cdr3_aa: CSAKFGSRETQYF; cdr3_nt: TGCAGTGCTAAGTTCGGGAGCAGAGAGACCCAGTACTTC
clone_size: many; d_call: TRBD1; j_call: TRBJ2-5; v_call: TRBV5-1; cdr3_aa: CASSLAPGGPLETQYF; cdr3_nt: TGCGCCAGCAGCTTGGCCCCAGGGGGCCCACTGGAGACCCAGTACTTC